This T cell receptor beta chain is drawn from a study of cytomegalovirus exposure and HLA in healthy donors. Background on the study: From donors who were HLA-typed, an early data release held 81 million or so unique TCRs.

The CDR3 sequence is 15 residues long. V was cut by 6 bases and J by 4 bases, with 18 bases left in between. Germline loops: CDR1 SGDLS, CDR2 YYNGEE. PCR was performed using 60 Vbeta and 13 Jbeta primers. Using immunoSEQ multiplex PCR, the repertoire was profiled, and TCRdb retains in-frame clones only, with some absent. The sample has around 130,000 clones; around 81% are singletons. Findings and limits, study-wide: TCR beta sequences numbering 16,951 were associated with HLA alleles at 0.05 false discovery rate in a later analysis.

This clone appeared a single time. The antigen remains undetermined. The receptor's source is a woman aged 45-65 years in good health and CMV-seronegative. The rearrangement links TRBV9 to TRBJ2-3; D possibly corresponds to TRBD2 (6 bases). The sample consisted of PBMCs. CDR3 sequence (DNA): TGTGCCAGCAATCTCTTGGGGGGAGAGGCAGATACGCAGTATTTT. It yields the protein CASNLLGGEADTQYF.